This record covers a single T cell receptor beta chain. What it binds is unknown. This CDR3 contains 14 residues. With V trimmed by 5 bases and J by 0 bases, 4 bases remained unmatched. Germline CDR1 SGHAT, CDR2 FQNNGV. The table came from immunoSEQ multiplex PCR; TCRdb's copy has only in-frame clones and leaves some out. The table has approximately 47,000 clones, roughly 87% seen once; the top ten hold 12%. The record originates from a study of CD4+ T cells in melanoma. Study findings and constraints: Reportedly, melanoma neoantigen-specific CD4+ T cells showed varied differentiation states.

This TCR derives from a human donor with melanoma. The sequenced sample consisted of peripheral blood. This rearrangement joins TRBV11-2 to TRBJ2-7; 7 bases are a match to TRBD1. The CDR3 reads CASSPGQYSYEQYF. The CDR3 region has the DNA TGTGCCAGCAGCCCGGGACAGTACTCCTACGAGCAGTACTTC.